The present T cell receptor beta chain was sequenced within a study of regulatory T cells in long-lasting Graves disease. Study observations and caveats: Persistent disease showed a preference for TRBV28, TRBJ1-2 and TRBJ2-5.

TCR beta libraries were built with iRepertoire HTBI primers and Arm-PCR of CDR3 regions. One entry per CDR3 protein, called by TCRdb with MiXCR from the multiplex PCR reads. Of 390,000 or so distinct CDR3 sequences listed, 10% to 15% are singletons. Trimming took 4 bases from V and 8 from J, leaving 18 bases between them. Germline V gene sequence: CDR1 SGHAT, CDR2 FQNNGV. The CDR3 is 15 amino acids. This clonotype occurred many times. Its antigen is still unknown. Specified time point: newly diagnosed GD, antithyroid drugs for less than 3 months. RNA extracted from PBMCs served as the sequencing template. The sample was also linked to a second study, of T cells in Graves' hyperthyroidism and ophthalmopathy. In that study: TCR CDR3 underwent first-round RT-PCR with the HTBI primer set.

This sample comprised peripheral blood mononuclear cells (PBMCs), obtained at new diagnosis, from a patient treated with antithyroid drugs. The chain recombines TRBV11-2 with TRBJ2-1, with D possibly matching TRBD2 (6 bases). The receptor's source is a woman aged 18 to 35 with Graves disease. CDR3 residues: CASSSLRGSGHEQFF. CDR3 nucleotide sequence: TGTGCCAGCAGCTCGCTTCGAGGTAGCGGCCATGAGCAGTTCTTC.